This T cell receptor (beta chain) was obtained from a study of shared clonotypes between healthy human individuals. General study findings and limits: Few donors restricted represented genetic and exposure-history diversity.

A word on this clone: Its antigen is not known.

At a deep level, the assay was run. Sequenced by immunoSEQ multiplex PCR; TCRdb stores in-frame clones only, minus some. The data hold more than 200,000 clones, with under 80% observed a single time. Losses at the gene ends were 7 bases for V and 7 bases for J; bases not matched to a gene: 10. The length of the CDR3 is 15 residues. In germline, CDR1 is SNHLY, CDR2 FYNNEI. Donors, healthy HIV-negative adults, lacked recent acute infections or vaccinations. The TCR was taken from a man aged 25-45 years in good health. Sample: memory CD4+ T cells sorted from blood. Subset meaning: CD45RA-negative fraction. The chain combines TRBV2 with TRBJ2-1; 10 positions agree with TRBD1. The chain's CDR3 is CASTLDRGRGNEQFF. The CDR3 DNA reads TGTGCCAGCACATTAGACAGGGGGCGCGGTAATGAGCAGTTCTTC.